The sequence of this TCR beta chain was determined in a study of control samples from healthy donors and cancer patients. Using immunoSEQ multiplex PCR, the repertoire was profiled, and TCRdb retains in-frame clones only, with some absent. The sample lists around 140,000 clones; about 89% were seen once. This TCR was sampled from a young man in good health. Sequences were obtained from blood.

CDR3 sequence: CASSPHYEQYF. DNA for the CDR3: TGTGCCAGCAGCCCACACTACGAGCAGTACTTC. The chain combines TRBV7-8 with TRBJ2-7; D remains unclear. Germline V gene data show CDR1 as SGHVS and CDR2 as FQNEAQ. This CDR3 region has 11 residues. V shed 5 bases and J shed 3 bases, with 5 bases lying between them.